This TCR beta chain stems from a study of radiotherapy plus CTLA-4 blockade in lung cancer. This clone was seen only a few times. Sequencing used immunoSEQ multiplex PCR; TCRdb keeps in-frame clones, though not all of them. The sample lists roughly 90,000 clones, over 70% occurring once. The CDR3 contains 13 residues. V shed 1 base and J shed 4 bases, with 7 bases lying between them. The germline gives CDR1 SEHNR, CDR2 FQNEAQ (reference sequence). The rearrangement links TRBV7-9 to TRBJ1-1, with D unresolved. The clonotype originates from a human donor with non-small cell lung cancer who had a partial response to radiotherapy plus ipilimumab. Some clones in this sample may be carry-over from other donors' samples. The input for sequencing was peripheral blood, taken from a patient treated with radiotherapy plus ipilimumab. CDR3 region: CASSLDHSTEAFF. The CDR3 DNA reads as TGTGCCAGCAGCTTAGACCATAGCACTGAAGCTTTCTTT. The full variable domain, with the rest looked up from reference TRBV7-9 and TRBJ1-1, is DTGVSQNPRHKITKRGQNVTFRCDPISEHNRLYWYRQTLGQGPEFLTYFQNEAQLEKSRLLSDRFSAERPKGSFSTLEIQRTEQGDSAMYLCASSLDHSTEAFFGQGTRLTVV.